These 30 T cell receptor beta chains came from one sample sequenced in a study of CD8 T cells in ankylosing spondylitis. One entry per CDR3 protein, called by TCRdb with MiXCR from the 5' RACE reads. This sample has some 140,000 distinct CDR3 sequences, with 7% to 8% found just once. Sequencing input: blood, either unsorted or a sorted T cell fraction (not recorded which). The receptors here all came from a female donor with ankylosing spondylitis or in good health (not recorded which).

This clonotype was found many times. V and J are TRBV18 and TRBJ2-1, with D perhaps TRBD1 (6 bases). Germline V lookup: CDR1 KGHSH, CDR2 LQKENI. V gave up 2 bases and J gave up 0 bases, with 11 bases separating them. CDR3 size: 16 residues. CDR3 loop: CASSPTQGISYNEQFF. The CDR3 bases are TGTGCCAGCTCACCAACCCAGGGGATCTCCTACAATGAGCAGTTCTTC.

About this clonotype: This may arise from a read error, as a much more abundant clone is one base away. The chain uses TRBV5-1 and TRBJ1-2; TRBD1 is a possible D gene (6 bases). The CDR3 contains 15 residues. Germline V gene sequence: CDR1 SGHRS, CDR2 YFSETQ. CDR3 loop: CVSSLIQGGSYGYTF. The CDR3 DNA reads as TGCGTCAGCAGCTTGATACAGGGAGGTAGCTATGGCTACACCTTC.

Many counts were recorded for this clonotype. The chain is built from TRBV29-1 and TRBJ1-3; no definite D call. The V gene lost 6 bases and the J gene lost 0 bases, with 12 bases spanning the gap. Germline CDR1 reads SQVTM; CDR2 reads ANQGSEA. The CDR3 runs to 14 residues. CDR3 nucleotide sequence: TGCAGCGTGACGCGTTTGAACTCTGGAAACACCATATATTTT. Protein sequence: CSVTRLNSGNTIYF.

Remarks on this clonotype: The junction differs from germline at one of its ends, possibly a read error. The chain has TRBV18 and TRBJ1-4; no clear D. The germline V gene has CDR1 KGHSH and CDR2 LQKENI. CDR3 length equals 13 residues. CDR3 region: CAGSPQSREKLFF. DNA for the CDR3: TGTGCCGGCTCACCGCAATCACGAGAAAAACTGTTTTTT.

This clonotype was found many times. This chain uses TRBV12-3 or TRBV12-4 with TRBJ1-5; D gene ambiguous. Trimming removed 2 bases at V and 4 bases at J, with 6 bases between. This CDR3 comprises 13 residues. The DNA of the CDR3 is TGTGCCAGCAGTTTAAGGGAAAATCAGCCCCAGCATTTT. Encoded protein: CASSLRENQPQHF.

This clonotype has ten or more counts. This CDR3 is CASSYEGTEKSSYEQYF. CDR3 nucleotides: TGTGCCAGCAGTTACGAAGGGACAGAAAAGAGCTCCTACGAGCAGTACTTC. The rearrangement joins TRBV6-5 to TRBJ2-7; the match to TRBD1 covers 7 bases. CDR1 MNHEY and CDR2 SVGAGI come from the germline V gene. The length of the CDR3 is 17 residues. V shed 2 bases and J 0 bases; nucleotides not matched to a gene: 10.

The table lists this clonotype with many counts. The chain combines TRBV20-1 with TRBJ1-2, with a weak D call TRBD1 (5 bases). This CDR3 spans 17 amino acids. Germline assignment: CDR1 DFQATT and CDR2 SNEGSKA (reference sequence). Trimming took off 0 bases at V and 2 bases at J, with 19 bases between the two ends. The CDR3 here is CSARDLRGLNRNYGYTF. The CDR3 region has the DNA TGCAGTGCTAGAGACCTGCGGGGCCTAAACCGAAACTATGGCTACACCTTC.

At least ten counts were recorded for this clonotype. The J gene is TRBJ2-5, the V gene TRBV15, with TRBD1 as a possible D gene (5 bases). V was cut by 4 bases and J by 3 bases, with 12 bases left in between. Per germline, CDR1 LNHNV and CDR2 YYDKDF (reference sequence). The CDR3 runs to 14 residues. The chain's CDR3 is CATSKRRDKETQYF. The DNA for the CDR3 is TGTGCCACCAGCAAGCGCAGGGATAAAGAGACCCAGTACTTC.

This clonotype showed up many times. The chain has TRBV7-2 and TRBJ1-2; weak D call: TRBD1 (5 bases). Trimming left V 6 bases short and J 4 bases short, with 12 bases between. The germline CDR1 and CDR2 sequences are SGHTA and FQGNSA. CDR3 length: 13 amino acids. CDR3 region: CASRTPGGYGYTF. As DNA, the CDR3 is TGTGCCAGCAGAACCCCCGGGGGCTATGGCTACACCTTC.

This clonotype was picked up many times. The chain recombines TRBV5-6 with TRBJ1-1; no clear D gene. The V gene's germline CDR1 is SGHDT and CDR2 YYEEEE. This CDR3 spans 15 amino acids. The germline V and J ends were trimmed by 0 bases and 1 base, with 10 bases remaining between them. DNA for the CDR3: TGTGCCAGCAGCTTGGCAATGGACGCGAACACTGAAGCTTTCTTT. Its protein product is CASSLAMDANTEAFF.

This clonotype was detected ten times or more. J is TRBJ2-5 and V is TRBV3-1, with D possibly being TRBD1 (6 bases). V lost 6 bases and J 4 bases, leaving 18 bases between the germline ends. The germline V gene has CDR1 LGHDT and CDR2 YNNKEL (reference sequence). This CDR3 contains 15 residues. The CDR3 here is CASSRTGLESETQYF. The DNA of the CDR3 is TGTGCCAGCAGTAGAACAGGGTTGGAATCAGAGACCCAGTACTTC.

V usage is TRBV29-1 and J usage is TRBJ2-1; 7 nucleotides agree with TRBD1. CDR1 is SQVTM and CDR2 is ANQGSEA in the germline V gene. This CDR3 spans 14 amino acids. J lost 3 bases, V lost 5 bases, and 7 bases had no gene match. CDR3 coding DNA: TGCAGCGTTACCCGGGACAGCAACTACAATGAGCAGTTCTTC. It specifies CSVTRDSNYNEQFF.

The chain employs TRBV2 and TRBJ2-1; D uncertain. The germline CDR1 and CDR2 sequences are SNHLY and FYNNEI. The CDR3 spans 14 residues. V dropped 5 bases and J dropped 4 bases, with 12 bases sitting between them. CDR3 sequence reads: CASSPTFKYNEQFF. The CDR3 DNA sequence: TGTGCCAGCAGTCCCACCTTCAAATACAATGAGCAGTTCTTC.

This clonotype occurred many times. This chain links TRBV20-1 with TRBJ1-1; D is uncertain. Per the germline V gene, CDR1 is DFQATT and CDR2 is SNEGSKA (reference sequence). The CDR3 consists of 13 residues. CDR3 bases: TGCAGCCACTCAGAAGGAGTGAACACTGAAGCTTTCTTT. Translation gives CSHSEGVNTEAFF.

In its sample, this clonotype was seen many times. The chain uses TRBV6-2 or TRBV6-3 and TRBJ2-7; no reliable D call. CDR1 is MNHEY, CDR2 SVGEGT, per germline. The CDR3 extends over 12 amino acids. V lost 7 bases and J 2 bases, leaving 9 bases between the germline ends. CDR3 in DNA: TGTGCCAGCACCACGGTGCCCTACGAGCAGTACTTC. Translation gives CASTTVPYEQYF.

As to this clonotype: This could be a read error, since a much larger clone is one nucleotide away. The rearrangement links TRBV7-9 to TRBJ2-3; D is unresolved. The V and J ends lost 5 bases and 2 bases respectively, with 5 bases between them. Germline loops: CDR1 SEHNR, CDR2 FQNEAQ (reference sequence). The CDR3 covers 12 residues. The CDR3 loop reads CASSVTTDTQYF. The DNA for the CDR3 is TGTGCCAGCAGCGTTACCACAGATACGCAGTATTTT.

This clonotype was found many times. V and J are TRBV2 and TRBJ2-5; D is possibly TRBD2 (6 bases). Per the germline V gene, CDR1 is SNHLY and CDR2 is FYNNEI. The CDR3 is 12 amino acids. V was cut by 7 bases and J by 7 bases, with 13 bases left in between. Here the CDR3 reads CASNDWDSTQYF. The CDR3 nucleotides are TGTGCCAGCAACGACTGGGACTCGACCCAGTACTTC. Together with reference TRBV2 and TRBJ2-5, the CDR3 gives the full variable domain: EPEVTQTPSHQVTQMGQEVILRCVPISNHLYFYWYRQILGQKVEFLVSFYNNEISEKSEIFDDQFSVERPDGSNFTLKIRSTKLEDSAMYFCASNDWDSTQYFGPGTRLLVL.

Many counts were recorded for this clonotype. V is TRBV6-1 and J is TRBJ1-2; 7 nucleotides match TRBD1. The CDR3 totals 14 residues. Germline CDR1 MNHNS, CDR2 SASEGT. V trimming: 6 bases; J trimming: 4 bases; junction bases outside the gene matches: 8. The CDR3 DNA sequence: TGTGCCAGCAGACAACAGGGGATCTTCTATGGCTACACCTTC. Protein sequence: CASRQQGIFYGYTF.

In this sample, this clonotype turned up many times. Germline is not matched at one junction end, which may reflect a read error. The rearrangement uses TRBV5-1 and TRBJ2-5, with D unclear. Germline CDR1 reads SGHRS; CDR2 reads YFSETQ. The CDR3 spans 12 residues. CDR3 residues: CASSLTQETQYF. The CDR3 region has the DNA TGTGCCAGCAGTTTGACGCAAGAGACCCAGTACTTC.

This clonotype came up a few times. This rearrangement joins TRBV7-2 to TRBJ1-1, with 9 bases that match TRBD1. Trimming at V came to 5 bases and at J to 4 bases, leaving 8 bases not matched to a gene. Looked up from germline, CDR1 is SGHTA and CDR2 is FQGNSA. The CDR3 runs to 15 residues. The CDR3 reads CASSPPGQGFTEAFF. The CDR3 DNA sequence: TGTGCCAGCAGCCCCCCGGGACAGGGATTCACTGAAGCTTTCTTT.

This clonotype was seen many times. The genes are TRBV7-2 and TRBJ1-4, with a tentative D call TRBD1 (5 bases). Trimming took 6 bases from V and 7 from J, leaving 18 bases between them. Germline V CDR1 and CDR2: SGHTA, FQGNSA. This CDR3 spans 15 amino acids. The CDR3 region is CASRTRGGVGEKLFF. The DNA of the CDR3 is TGTGCCAGCAGAACGCGGGGGGGTGTAGGTGAAAAACTGTTTTTT.

This clonotype was counted many times. The J gene is TRBJ2-3, the V gene TRBV12-3 or TRBV12-4; 9 bases align to TRBD2. J lost 0 bases, V lost 5 bases, and 9 bases had no gene match. The CDR3 has 17 residues. CDR3 in DNA: TGTGCCAGCAGTCCCTCCATGACTAGCGGTAGCACAGATACGCAGTATTTT. This gives the protein CASSPSMTSGSTDTQYF.

In this sample, this clonotype turned up a few times. The chain links TRBV7-8 to TRBJ2-4; D is perhaps TRBD2 (5 bases). CDR1 is SGHVS, CDR2 FQNEAQ, per germline. V was trimmed by 5 bases and J by 0 bases, leaving 20 bases between them. This CDR3 has 18 residues. The CDR3 region is CASSTKGGFMVAKNIQYF. CDR3 in DNA: TGTGCCAGCAGCACCAAAGGCGGGTTTATGGTAGCCAAAAACATTCAGTACTTC.

With regard to this clonotype: Since a much larger clone is just one base distant, this may be a read error. This chain links TRBV4-2 with TRBJ2-7; D call uncertain. CDR3 length: 13 amino acids. Per germline, CDR1 LGHNA and CDR2 YNFKEQ. The DNA of the CDR3 is TGTGCCAGCAGCCAAGAGAGCAGCTACGGGCAGTACTTC. Protein: CASSQESSYGQYF.

This clonotype was seen a few times. The rearrangement links TRBV28 to TRBJ2-6; 9 nucleotides match TRBD1. This CDR3 comprises 16 residues. V shed 7 bases, J shed 2 bases, and the junction held 6 bases outside the gene matches. Germline CDR1 reads MDHEN; CDR2 reads SYDVKM. CDR3 nucleotide sequence: TGTGCCAGCACGGGACAGGGAACCCCTGGGGCCAACGTCCTGACTTTC. This codes for CASTGQGTPGANVLTF. The whole variable domain, remainder taken from reference TRBV28 and TRBJ2-6, is DVKVTQSSRYLVKRTGEKVFLECVQDMDHENMFWYRQDPGLGLRLIYFSYDVKMKEKGDIPEGYSVSREKKERFSLILESASTNQTSMYLCASTGQGTPGANVLTFGAGSRLTVL.

This clonotype occurred many times. The chain is built from TRBV5-1 and TRBJ2-7; TRBD1 matches at 9 bases. The germline V gene has CDR1 SGHRS and CDR2 YFSETQ. CDR3 length: 15 amino acids. Trimming cost V 4 bases and J 2 bases; bases outside gene matches: 7. For the CDR3, the DNA is TGCGCCAGCAGCCCAGGGACAGGGCCGCCCTACGAGCAGTACTTC. Its translation: CASSPGTGPPYEQYF.

This clonotype was picked up many times. Here the CDR3 reads CASRTLPGPNEKLFF. In nucleotides, the CDR3 is TGTGCCAGCAGAACCCTTCCGGGACCTAATGAAAAACTGTTTTTT. The rearrangement uses TRBV27 and TRBJ1-4; D is possibly TRBD1 (5 bases). With 6 bases removed from V and 3 bases from J, the gap between germline ends came to 14 bases. The CDR3 totals 15 residues. Germline loops: CDR1 MNHEY, CDR2 SMNVEV (reference sequence).

This clonotype was counted at least ten times. The gene calls are TRBV7-6 and TRBJ2-1; D is unclear. The CDR3 has 15 amino acids. Germline-derived CDR1 and CDR2 are SGHVS and FNYEAQ. Trimming removed 5 bases from V and 8 bases from J, with 19 bases in between. CDR3 coding DNA: TGTGCCAGCAGCCTAAGGGCGGCCCTTCGAGATGAGCAGTTCTTC. Residues: CASSLRAALRDEQFF.

This clonotype was seen at least ten times. CDR3 coding DNA: TGTGCCAGCAGCCGAGGGGTCTACGAGCAGTACTTC. Its protein product is CASSRGVYEQYF. The rearrangement uses TRBV28 and TRBJ2-7; D may correspond to TRBD1 or TRBD2 (5 bases each). This CDR3 has 12 residues. The V end lost 6 bases, the J end lost 3 bases, and 9 bases lay between the germline ends. Germline V gives CDR1 MDHEN, CDR2 SYDVKM. Full variable domain (remainder filled in from reference TRBV28 and TRBJ2-7): DVKVTQSSRYLVKRTGEKVFLECVQDMDHENMFWYRQDPGLGLRLIYFSYDVKMKEKGDIPEGYSVSREKKERFSLILESASTNQTSMYLCASSRGVYEQYFGPGTRLTVT.

This clonotype was seen many times. This chain uses TRBV20-1 with TRBJ1-2, with a possible D match to TRBD1 (6 bases). The length of the CDR3 is 15 residues. CDR1 and CDR2 (germline): DFQATT, SNEGSKA (reference sequence). With 2 bases removed from V and 1 base from J, the gap between germline ends came to 14 bases. CDR3 region: CSARRGGRGNYGYTF. The CDR3 DNA sequence: TGCAGTGCTAGACGTGGAGGCAGGGGTAACTATGGCTACACCTTC.